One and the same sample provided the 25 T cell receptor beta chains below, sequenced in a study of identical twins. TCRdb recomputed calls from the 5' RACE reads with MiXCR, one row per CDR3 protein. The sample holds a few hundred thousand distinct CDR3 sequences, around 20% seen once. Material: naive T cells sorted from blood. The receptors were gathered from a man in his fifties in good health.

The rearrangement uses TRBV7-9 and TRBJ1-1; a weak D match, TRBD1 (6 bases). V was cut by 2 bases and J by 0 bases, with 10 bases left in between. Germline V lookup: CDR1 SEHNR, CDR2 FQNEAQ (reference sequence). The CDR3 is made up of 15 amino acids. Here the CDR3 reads CASSLPQGVNTEAFF. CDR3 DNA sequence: TGTGCCAGCAGCTTACCACAGGGAGTGAACACTGAAGCTTTCTTT.

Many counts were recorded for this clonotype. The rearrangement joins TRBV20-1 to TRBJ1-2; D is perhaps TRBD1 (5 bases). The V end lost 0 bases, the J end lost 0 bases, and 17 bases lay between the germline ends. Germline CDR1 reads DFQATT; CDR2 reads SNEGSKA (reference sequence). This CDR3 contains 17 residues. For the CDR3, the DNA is TGCAGTGCTAGAGACTTAACCGGGACGGCATCTAACTATGGCTACACCTTC. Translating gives CSARDLTGTASNYGYTF.

CDR3 nucleotide sequence: TGTGCCAGCAGTTCCCGACTAGCGTACACAGATACGCAGTATTTT. It specifies CASSSRLAYTDTQYF. The J gene is TRBJ2-3, the V gene TRBV12-3 or TRBV12-4; 8 positions match TRBD2. The V gene end was trimmed by 4 bases and the J gene end by 2 bases; junction bases not matched to a gene: 5. This CDR3 spans 15 amino acids.

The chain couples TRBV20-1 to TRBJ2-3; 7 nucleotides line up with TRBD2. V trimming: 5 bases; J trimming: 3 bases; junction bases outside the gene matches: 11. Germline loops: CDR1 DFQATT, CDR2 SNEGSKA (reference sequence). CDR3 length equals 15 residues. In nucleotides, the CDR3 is TGCAGTGCTCGCACTAGCGTCGGTAGGACAGATACGCAGTATTTT. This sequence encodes CSARTSVGRTDTQYF.

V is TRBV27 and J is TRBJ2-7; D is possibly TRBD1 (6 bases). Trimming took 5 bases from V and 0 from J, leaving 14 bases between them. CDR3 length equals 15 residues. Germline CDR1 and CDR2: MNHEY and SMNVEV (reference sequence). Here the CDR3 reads CASSPTTGTSYEQYF. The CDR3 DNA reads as TGTGCCAGCAGTCCGACGACAGGAACCTCCTACGAGCAGTACTTC.

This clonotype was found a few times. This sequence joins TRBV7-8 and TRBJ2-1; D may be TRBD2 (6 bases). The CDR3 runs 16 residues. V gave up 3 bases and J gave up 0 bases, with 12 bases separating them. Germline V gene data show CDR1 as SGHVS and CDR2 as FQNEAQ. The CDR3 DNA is TGTGCCAGCAGCTTTCCCGGGGGTTTCTCCTACAATGAGCAGTTCTTC. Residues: CASSFPGGFSYNEQFF.

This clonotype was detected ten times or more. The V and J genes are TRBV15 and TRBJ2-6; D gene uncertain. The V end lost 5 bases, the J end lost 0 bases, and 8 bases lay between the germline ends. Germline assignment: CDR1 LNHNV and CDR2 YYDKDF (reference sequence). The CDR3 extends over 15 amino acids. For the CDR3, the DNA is TGTGCCACCAGCCTTGTAAGCTCTGGGGCCAACGTCCTGACTTTC. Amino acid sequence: CATSLVSSGANVLTF.

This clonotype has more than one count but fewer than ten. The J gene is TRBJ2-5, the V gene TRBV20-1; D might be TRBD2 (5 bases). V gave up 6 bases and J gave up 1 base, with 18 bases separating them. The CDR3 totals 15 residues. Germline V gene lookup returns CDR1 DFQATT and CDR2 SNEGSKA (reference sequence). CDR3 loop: CSAALPEGLQETQYF. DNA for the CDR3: TGCAGTGCCGCCCTCCCCGAGGGCCTCCAAGAGACCCAGTACTTC.

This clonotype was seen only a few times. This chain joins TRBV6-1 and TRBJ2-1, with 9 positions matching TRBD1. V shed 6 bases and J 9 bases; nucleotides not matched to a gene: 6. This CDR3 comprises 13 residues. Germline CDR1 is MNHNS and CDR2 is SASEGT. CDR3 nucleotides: TGTGCCAGCAGAAACAGGGGGCGAGGTGAGCAGTTCTTC. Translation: CASRNRGRGEQFF.

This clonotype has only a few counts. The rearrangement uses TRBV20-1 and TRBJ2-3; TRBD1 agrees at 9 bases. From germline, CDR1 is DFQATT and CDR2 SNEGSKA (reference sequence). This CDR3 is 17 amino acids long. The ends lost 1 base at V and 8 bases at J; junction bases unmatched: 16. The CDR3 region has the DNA TGCAGTGCTAGAGCTCCGGACAGGGGACTGACTACCGCTACGCAGTATTTT. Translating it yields CSARAPDRGLTTATQYF.

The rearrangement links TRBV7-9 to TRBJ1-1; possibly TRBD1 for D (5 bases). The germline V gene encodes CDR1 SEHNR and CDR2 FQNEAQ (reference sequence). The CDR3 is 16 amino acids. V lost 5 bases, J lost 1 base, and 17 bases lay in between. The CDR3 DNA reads TGTGCCAGCAGCCCAGACCCAGGTCAGGGGAACACTGAAGCTTTCTTT. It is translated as CASSPDPGQGNTEAFF. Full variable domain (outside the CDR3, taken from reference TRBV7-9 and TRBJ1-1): DTGVSQNPRHKITKRGQNVTFRCDPISEHNRLYWYRQTLGQGPEFLTYFQNEAQLEKSRLLSDRFSAERPKGSFSTLEIQRTEQGDSAMYLCASSPDPGQGNTEAFFGQGTRLTVV.

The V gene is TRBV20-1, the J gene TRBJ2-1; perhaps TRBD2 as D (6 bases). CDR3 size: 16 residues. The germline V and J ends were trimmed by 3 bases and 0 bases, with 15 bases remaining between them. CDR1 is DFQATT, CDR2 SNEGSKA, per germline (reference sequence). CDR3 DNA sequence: TGCAGTGCTAGGGGAGGTGGGGGTCTCTCCTACAATGAGCAGTTCTTC. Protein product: CSARGGGGLSYNEQFF.

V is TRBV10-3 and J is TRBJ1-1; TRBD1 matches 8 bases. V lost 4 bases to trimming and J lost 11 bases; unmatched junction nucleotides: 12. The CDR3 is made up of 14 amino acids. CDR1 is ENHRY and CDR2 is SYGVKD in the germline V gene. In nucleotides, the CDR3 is TGTGCCATCAGTGTTCGACCTGGACAGGGTTCGGCTTTCTTT. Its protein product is CAISVRPGQGSAFF.

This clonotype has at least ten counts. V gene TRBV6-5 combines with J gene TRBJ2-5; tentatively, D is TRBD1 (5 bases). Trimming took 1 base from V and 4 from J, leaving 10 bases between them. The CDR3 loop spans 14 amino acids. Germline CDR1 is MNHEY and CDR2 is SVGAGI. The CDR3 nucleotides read TGTGCCAGCAGTTACTGGGCAGGGTTAGAGACCCAGTACTTC. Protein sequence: CASSYWAGLETQYF.

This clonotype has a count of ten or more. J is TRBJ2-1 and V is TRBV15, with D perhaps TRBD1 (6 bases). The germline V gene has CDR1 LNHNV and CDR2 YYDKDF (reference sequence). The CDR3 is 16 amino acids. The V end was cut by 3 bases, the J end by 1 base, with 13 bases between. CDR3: CATSRETGWSYNEQFF. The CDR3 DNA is TGTGCCACCAGCAGGGAAACAGGGTGGTCCTACAATGAGCAGTTCTTC.

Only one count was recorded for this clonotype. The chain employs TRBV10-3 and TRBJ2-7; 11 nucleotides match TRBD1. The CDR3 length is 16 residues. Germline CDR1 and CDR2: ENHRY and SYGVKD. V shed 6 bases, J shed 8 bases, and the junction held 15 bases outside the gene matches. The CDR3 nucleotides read TGTGCCATCAGACAAAAATATGGACAGGGGGCGTACAAGCAGTACTTC. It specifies CAIRQKYGQGAYKQYF.

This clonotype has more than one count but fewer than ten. CDR3 DNA sequence: TGCGCCAGCAGCTCGGACAGACCGAGCTCCTACGAGCAGTACTTC. Protein sequence: CASSSDRPSSYEQYF. The chain employs TRBV5-1 and TRBJ2-7, with D perhaps matching TRBD1 (6 bases). CDR3 length: 15 residues. CDR1 SGHRS and CDR2 YFSETQ come from the germline V gene. V gave up 3 bases and J gave up 0 bases, with 13 bases separating them.

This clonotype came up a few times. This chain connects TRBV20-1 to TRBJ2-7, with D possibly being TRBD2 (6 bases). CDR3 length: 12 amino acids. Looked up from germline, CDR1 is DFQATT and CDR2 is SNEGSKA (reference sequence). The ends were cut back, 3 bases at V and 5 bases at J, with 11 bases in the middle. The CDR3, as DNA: TGCAGTGCTAGGGAGGGTAGGCACGAGCAGTACTTC. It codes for CSAREGRHEQYF.

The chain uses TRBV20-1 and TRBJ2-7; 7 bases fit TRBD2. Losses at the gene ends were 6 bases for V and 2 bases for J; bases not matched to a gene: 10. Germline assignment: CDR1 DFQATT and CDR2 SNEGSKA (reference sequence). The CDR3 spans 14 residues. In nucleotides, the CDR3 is TGCAGTGCCCCGATGGGGGGGGTAACCTACGAGCAGTACTTC. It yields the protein CSAPMGGVTYEQYF.

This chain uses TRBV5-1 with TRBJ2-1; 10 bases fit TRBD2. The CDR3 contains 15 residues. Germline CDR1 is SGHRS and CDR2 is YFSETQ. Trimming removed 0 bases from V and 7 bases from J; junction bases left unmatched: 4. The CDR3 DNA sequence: TGCGCCAGCAGCTTGGACCCTAGCGGGGGTAATGAGCAGTTCTTC. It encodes CASSLDPSGGNEQFF.

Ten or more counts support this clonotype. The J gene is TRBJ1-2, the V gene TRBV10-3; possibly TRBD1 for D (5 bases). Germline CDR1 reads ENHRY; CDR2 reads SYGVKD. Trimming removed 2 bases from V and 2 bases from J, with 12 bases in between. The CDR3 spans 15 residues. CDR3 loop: CAISETPRGNYGYTF. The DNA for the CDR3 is TGTGCCATCAGTGAGACCCCGCGGGGGAACTATGGCTACACCTTC.

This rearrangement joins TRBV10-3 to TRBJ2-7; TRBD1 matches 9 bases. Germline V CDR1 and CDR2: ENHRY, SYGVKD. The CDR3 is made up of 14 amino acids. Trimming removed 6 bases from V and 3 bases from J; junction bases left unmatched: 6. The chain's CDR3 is CAIRPSDRGYEQYF. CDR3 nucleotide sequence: TGTGCCATCAGGCCTTCGGACAGGGGCTACGAGCAGTACTTC.

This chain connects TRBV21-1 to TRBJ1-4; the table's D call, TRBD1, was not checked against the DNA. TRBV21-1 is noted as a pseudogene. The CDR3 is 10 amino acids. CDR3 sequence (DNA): TGTGCCAGCATGAGGGACGGGAAGTTTTTT. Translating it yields CASMRDGKFF.

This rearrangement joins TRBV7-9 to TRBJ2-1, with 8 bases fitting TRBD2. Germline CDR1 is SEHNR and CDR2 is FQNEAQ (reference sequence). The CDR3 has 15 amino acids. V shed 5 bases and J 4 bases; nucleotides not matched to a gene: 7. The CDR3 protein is CASSPSGSRYNEQFF. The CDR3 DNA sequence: TGTGCCAGCAGCCCCAGCGGGAGCCGATACAATGAGCAGTTCTTC. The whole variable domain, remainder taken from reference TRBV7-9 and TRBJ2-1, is DTGVSQNPRHKITKRGQNVTFRCDPISEHNRLYWYRQTLGQGPEFLTYFQNEAQLEKSRLLSDRFSAERPKGSFSTLEIQRTEQGDSAMYLCASSPSGSRYNEQFFGPGTRLTVL.

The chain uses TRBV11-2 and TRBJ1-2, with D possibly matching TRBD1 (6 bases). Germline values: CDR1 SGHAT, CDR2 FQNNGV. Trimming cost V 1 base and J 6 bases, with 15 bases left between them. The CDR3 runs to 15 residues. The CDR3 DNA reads TGTGCCAGCAGCTTAGGTTACCGGGACACGGATGGCTACACCTTC. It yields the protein CASSLGYRDTDGYTF.